These 22 T cell receptor beta chains originate from one sample sequenced in a study of graft-versus-host responses after intestinal transplantation. The repertoire was sequenced with immunoSEQ multiplex PCR; TCRdb's copy has only in-frame clones and lacks some. The sample records more than 80,000 clones, less than 90% being singletons. Antigens for these TCRs are unknown. The material was unstimulated CD4+ T cells sorted from spleen or lymph node cells, obtained before transplant. These receptors were collected from a human donor who was the organ donor for an intestinal transplant.

The sample holds one count of this clone. This sequence joins TRBV5-1 and TRBJ2-1; D ambiguous. V shed 2 bases and J shed 10 bases, with 10 bases lying between them. This CDR3 contains 12 residues. CDR1 SGHRS and CDR2 YFSETQ come from the germline V gene. CDR3 nucleotide sequence: TGCGCCAGCAGCTTCAAGATTGGCGAGCAGTTCTTC. Residues: CASSFKIGEQFF.

The chain recombines TRBV28 with TRBJ2-3; D is possibly TRBD2 (6 bases). Germline V gene lookup returns CDR1 MDHEN and CDR2 SYDVKM. Between the trimmed V and J ends, which lost 4 bases and 5 bases, there was a span of 19 bases. This CDR3 is built from 16 residues. The DNA for the CDR3 is TGTGCCAGCAGTTACCCCATTTGGGGAGGTGTAGATACGCAGTATTTT. It translates to CASSYPIWGGVDTQYF.

CDR3 residues: CASMYKDFSYEQYF. The CDR3, as DNA: TGTGCCAGCATGTATAAGGACTTTTCCTACGAGCAGTACTTC. The genes are TRBV2 and TRBJ2-7; maybe TRBD2 (5 bases). Per germline, CDR1 SNHLY and CDR2 FYNNEI. Trimming left V 7 bases short and J 1 base short, with 14 bases between. This CDR3 spans 14 amino acids.

The gene calls are TRBV5-1 and TRBJ2-5, with D unresolved. The germline gives CDR1 SGHRS, CDR2 YFSETQ. The CDR3 is made up of 14 amino acids. Trimming pared 0 bases from V and 4 bases from J, leaving 10 bases between. Here the CDR3 DNA reads TGCGCCAGCAGCTTGGCCAGCACGGGAGAGACCCAGTACTTC. This gives the protein CASSLASTGETQYF.

The chain combines TRBV28 with TRBJ1-2; TRBD1 aligns across 11 bases. This CDR3 is built from 14 residues. Germline assignment: CDR1 MDHEN and CDR2 SYDVKM. Losses at the gene ends were 5 bases for V and 7 bases for J; bases not matched to a gene: 6. CDR3 loop: CASSPPGQGVGYTF. CDR3 bases: TGTGCCAGCAGTCCCCCGGGACAGGGGGTTGGCTACACCTTC.

The J gene is TRBJ1-2, the V gene TRBV5-1; D perhaps matches TRBD1 (6 bases). The CDR3 totals 15 residues. The V end was cut by 2 bases, the J end by 4 bases, with 15 bases between. The germline V gene encodes CDR1 SGHRS and CDR2 YFSETQ. The CDR3 here is CASSLRTDSSYGYTF. The CDR3, as DNA: TGCGCCAGCAGCTTACGGACAGACTCTTCCTATGGCTACACCTTC.

J is TRBJ2-6 and V is TRBV5-1; 8 bases fit TRBD1. Per the germline V gene, CDR1 is SGHRS and CDR2 is YFSETQ. Unmatched junction bases numbered 12, after V lost 0 bases and J lost 1 base. The CDR3 loop spans 20 amino acids. The CDR3 DNA reads as TGCGCCAGCAGCTTGGAAATCGGGACAGGAGAGGGATCTGGGGCCAACGTCCTGACTTTC. Protein product: CASSLEIGTGEGSGANVLTF.

This clone was seen only once. V is TRBV6-1 and J is TRBJ2-1, with a possible D match to TRBD2 (7 bases). With 6 bases removed from V and 7 bases from J, the gap between germline ends came to 13 bases. The CDR3 is made up of 13 amino acids. Germline V CDR1 and CDR2: MNHNS, SASEGT. CDR3 protein: CASRLKGGNEQFF. The CDR3 nucleotides read TGTGCCAGCAGACTTAAGGGGGGGAATGAGCAGTTCTTC.

This clone was found a few times. The chain employs TRBV30 and TRBJ2-1; D is ambiguous. CDR1 and CDR2 from the germline V gene are GTSNPN and SVGIG (reference sequence). This CDR3 comprises 13 residues. The V and J ends lost 0 bases and 7 bases respectively, with 10 bases between them. As DNA, the CDR3 is TGTGCCTGGAGTGTGGGCCACGAAAATGAGCAGTTCTTC. This codes for CAWSVGHENEQFF.

This rearrangement joins TRBV30 to TRBJ2-3; TRBD1 might be the D (5 bases). CDR1 is GTSNPN and CDR2 is SVGIG in the germline V gene (reference sequence). The CDR3 is 13 residues long. Deletions cut 0 bases from V and 1 base from J, with 5 bases between. CDR3 coding DNA: TGTGCCTGGAGTGTACAGGGCACAGATACGCAGTATTTT. It is translated as CAWSVQGTDTQYF.

The chain combines TRBV9 with TRBJ2-3; D may be TRBD2 (6 bases). Trimming took 0 bases from V and 0 from J, leaving 8 bases between them. The CDR3 contains 15 residues. Germline V lookup: CDR1 SGDLS, CDR2 YYNGEE. CDR3 region: CASSVAGTSTDTQYF. The CDR3 DNA reads TGTGCCAGCAGCGTAGCGGGGACTAGCACAGATACGCAGTATTTT.

The V call is TRBV2, the J call TRBJ2-1, with TRBD2 matching over 13 bases. V gave up 6 bases and J gave up 4 bases; unmatched junction bases: 0. Germline V lookup: CDR1 SNHLY, CDR2 FYNNEI. This CDR3 comprises 14 residues. CDR3 sequence reads: CASRLAGGYNEQFF. The CDR3 DNA follows: TGTGCCAGCAGACTAGCGGGGGGGTACAATGAGCAGTTCTTC. The full variable domain, with the rest looked up from reference TRBV2 and TRBJ2-1, is EPEVTQTPSHQVTQMGQEVILRCVPISNHLYFYWYRQILGQKVEFLVSFYNNEISEKSEIFDDQFSVERPDGSNFTLKIRSTKLEDSAMYFCASRLAGGYNEQFFGPGTRLTVL.

This sequence joins TRBV5-6 and TRBJ2-5; D possibly corresponds to TRBD2 (5 bases). This CDR3 contains 13 residues. Trimming removed 4 bases at V and 4 bases at J, with 11 bases between. Germline CDR1 SGHDT, CDR2 YYEEEE. CDR3 loop: CASSGWAGETQYF. CDR3 coding DNA: TGTGCCAGCAGCGGGTGGGCGGGAGAGACCCAGTACTTC.

This rearrangement joins TRBV10-3 to TRBJ1-6; 11 nucleotides align to TRBD1. V was pared by 2 bases and J by 9 bases, with 3 bases of the junction left unmatched. The CDR3 contains 15 residues. Germline CDR1 and CDR2: ENHRY and SYGVKD. The CDR3 region has the DNA TGTGCCATCAGTGAGGGACAGGGGGCAGGTTCACCCCTCCACTTT. This translates into CAISEGQGAGSPLHF.

As for this clone: Germline is not matched at one junction end, which may reflect a read error. The CDR3 here is CASSLGQGAYNEQFF. As DNA, the CDR3 is TGTGCTAGCAGCTTAGGGCAGGGGGCCTACAATGAGCAGTTCTTC. The V gene is TRBV7-7, the J gene TRBJ2-1; TRBD1 aligns across 7 bases. The V gene's germline CDR1 is SSHAT and CDR2 FNYEAQ (reference sequence). This CDR3 has 15 amino acids.

The chain is built from TRBV5-4 and TRBJ2-1, with 9 bases lining up with TRBD2. Trimming cost V 4 bases and J 4 bases; bases outside gene matches: 6. The CDR3 is 15 residues long. The germline V gene has CDR1 SGHNT and CDR2 YYREEE (reference sequence). CDR3 region: CASSTTSGLYNEQFF. The CDR3 bases are TGTGCCAGCAGCACGACTAGCGGCCTATACAATGAGCAGTTCTTC.

V gene TRBV4-2 combines with J gene TRBJ2-5; 8 nucleotides line up with TRBD2. The CDR3 is made up of 16 amino acids. CDR1 and CDR2 from the germline V gene are LGHNA and YNFKEQ. Trimming took 9 bases from V and 5 from J; bases not matched to a gene: 17. In nucleotides, the CDR3 is TGTGCCAGTAAACTCCACGAAGCGGGACTAGAGGAGACCCAGTACTTC. As protein: CASKLHEAGLEETQYF.

This clone was detected only a few times. The chain joins TRBV6-1 to TRBJ1-2, with TRBD1 matching 8 bases. The CDR3 sequence is 13 residues long. With 4 bases clipped from V and 4 bases from J, the junction kept 2 bases outside the gene matches. CDR1 and CDR2 from the germline V gene are MNHNS and SASEGT. For the CDR3, the DNA is TGTGCCAGCAGTGTAACAGGGGGCTATGGCTACACCTTC. It encodes CASSVTGGYGYTF.

V is TRBV5-6 and J is TRBJ1-6, with D unresolved. Per the germline V gene, CDR1 is SGHDT and CDR2 is YYEEEE. V was trimmed by 0 bases and J by 2 bases, leaving 12 bases between them. This CDR3 spans 17 amino acids. CDR3 sequence (DNA): TGTGCCAGCAGCTTGGCTGCAGGCGTTGCCTATAATTCACCCCTCCACTTT. It codes for CASSLAAGVAYNSPLHF. Based on the CDR3 plus reference TRBV5-6 and TRBJ1-6, the full variable domain is DAGVTQSPTHLIKTRGQQVTLRCSPKSGHDTVSWYQQALGQGPQFIFQYYEEEERQRGNFPDRFSGHQFPNYSSELNVNALLLGDSALYLCASSLAAGVAYNSPLHFGNGTRLTVT.

This chain uses TRBV28 with TRBJ2-1, with TRBD2 identical over 7 bases. CDR3 length: 15 amino acids. J lost 0 bases, V lost 6 bases, and 5 bases had no gene match. CDR1 and CDR2 from the germline V gene are MDHEN and SYDVKM. In DNA, the CDR3 is TGTGCCAGCAGCGAGCGGGATAGCTCCTACAATGAGCAGTTCTTC. Protein sequence: CASSERDSSYNEQFF.

The rearrangement uses TRBV7-2 and TRBJ1-2, with a tentative D call TRBD1 (6 bases). This CDR3 has 15 amino acids. Trimming shortened V by 4 bases and J by 2 bases, and 14 bases separated the two germline ends. Looked up from germline, CDR1 is SGHTA and CDR2 is FQGNSA. DNA of the CDR3: TGTGCCAGCAGCTCCCTAAAGGGGGTGAACTATGGCTACACCTTC. Its protein is CASSSLKGVNYGYTF.

V usage is TRBV7-2 and J usage is TRBJ1-5; a possible D gene is TRBD1 (6 bases). The CDR3 length is 15 residues. The V gene lost 5 bases and the J gene lost 4 bases, with 15 bases spanning the gap. Germline V gene sequence: CDR1 SGHTA, CDR2 FQGNSA. This chain's CDR3 is CASSPFGTPNQPQHF. In nucleotides, the CDR3 is TGTGCCAGCAGCCCTTTCGGGACACCGAATCAGCCCCAGCATTTT.